This T cell receptor (beta chain) was recovered during a study of early stage breast cancer tumors. The V and J ends lost 6 bases and 7 bases, in that order; junction bases with no gene match: 10. Per the germline V gene, CDR1 is SGHTA and CDR2 is FQGNSA. The CDR3 sequence is 15 residues long. Using immunoSEQ multiplex PCR, the repertoire was profiled, and TCRdb retains in-frame clones only, with some absent. The table includes about 50,000 clones, around four fifths detected once. The receptor comes from a person in their 40s with breast cancer. Sequenced input: blood. This chain joins TRBV7-2 and TRBJ2-3; 10 bases line up with TRBD2. The CDR3 is CASSGSGRLLNTQYF. Written as DNA, the CDR3 is TGTGCCAGCAGTGGTAGCGGGAGGCTCTTAAATACGCAGTATTTT.